The rows below give T cell receptor beta chains drawn from one sample of a study of CD8+ T cells in alopecia areata. TCRdb's table, derived via immunoSEQ multiplex PCR, lists solely in-frame clones and lacks some. The data show roughly 76,000 clones, 29% seen once. The input for sequencing was CD8+ T cells sorted from blood, taken at week 4, from a patient treated with tofacitinib. These receptors were collected from a human donor with alopecia areata. Each CDR3 is given with its conserved first and last residue. Fields, in order: V gene, CDR3 length, D gene, J gene, clone size, CDR3 DNA, CDR3 protein. The D gene is left open where the match is weak. A clone size is listed for some rows: how often the clone was seen (once, few, many), or a class if it is expanded.

TRBV29-1	13	.	TRBJ1-2	.	TGCAGCGTTTTAGAGGGGACTAACTATGGCTACACCTTC	CSVLEGTNYGYTF
TRBV7-9	13	.	TRBJ1-5	.	TGTGCCAGCAGCTTTGAACGGGATCAGCCCCAGCATTTT	CASSFERDQPQHF
TRBV13	14	.	TRBJ2-7	many	TGTGCCAGCAGCTTCCGCCGGGCCCCCTACGAGCAGTACTTC	CASSFRRAPYEQYF
TRBV4-1	14	.	TRBJ1-5	few	TGCGCCAGCAGCCAAGTTAAGGGAAATCAGCCCCAGCATTTT	CASSQVKGNQPQHF
TRBV29-1	12	TRBD1	TRBJ2-1	.	TGCAGCGTTCTCTCGGACAGGTATGAGCAGTTCTTC	CSVLSDRYEQFF
TRBV29-1	11	.	TRBJ2-2	few	TGCAGCGTTACTTCAGTCGGGGAGCTGTTTTTT	CSVTSVGELFF
TRBV5-4	11	.	TRBJ2-7	.	TGTGCCAGCAGCCGAGGGGTTGAGCAGTACTTC	CASSRGVEQYF
TRBV5-4	14	TRBD2	TRBJ2-5	few	TGTGCCAGCCGAATTAGCGGGAGGGGAGAGACCCAGTACTTC	CASRISGRGETQYF
TRBV27	16	TRBD1	TRBJ1-2	.	TGTGCCAGCAGACCAGGGACAGGGGTATCGGGCTATGGCTACACCTTC	CASRPGTGVSGYGYTF
TRBV30	14	.	TRBJ1-2	.	TGTGCCTGGAGTGTTTCAGGGAGGTCCTATGGCTACACCTTC	CAWSVSGRSYGYTF
TRBV6-6	15	.	TRBJ2-7	.	TGTGCCAGCAGTTACCCCGGAGGCAGCTCCTACGAGCAGTACTTC	CASSYPGGSSYEQYF
TRBV29-1	12	TRBD1	TRBJ2-7	.	TGCAGCGTTTGGGACAGGGGCCACGAGCAGTACTTC	CSVWDRGHEQYF
TRBV29-1	13	.	TRBJ1-2	few	TGCAGCGTTGTGGGCGGCGCTCGGGATGGCTACACCTTC	CSVVGGARDGYTF
TRBV27	15	.	TRBJ2-3	.	TGTGCCAGCAGTCCGTGGGAGTCGGGTGCAGATACGCAGTATTTT	CASSPWESGADTQYF
TRBV7-9	15	.	TRBJ2-7	few	TGTGCCAGCAGCTACTCCCGGGACGGGACCTACGAGCAGTACTTC	CASSYSRDGTYEQYF
TRBV7-2	14	.	TRBJ2-3	few	TGTGCCAGCAGCTTAGGACTAGTCGCAGATACGCAGTATTTT	CASSLGLVADTQYF
TRBV30	13	.	TRBJ1-1	.	TGTGCCTGGAGTAACGGAGGGGCAACTGAAGCTTTCTTT	CAWSNGGATEAFF
TRBV29-1	15	.	TRBJ2-7	.	TGCAGCGTTGAACTACCGGAAAGGGGACAATACGAGCAGTACTTC	CSVELPERGQYEQYF
TRBV2	15	TRBD1	TRBJ2-7	.	TGTGCCAGCAGACCACCGACAGGGGAAGGCTACGAGCAGTACTTC	CASRPPTGEGYEQYF
TRBV5-1	12	.	TRBJ2-1	.	TGCGCCAGCCAGGACGGGTACAATGAGCAGTTCTTC	CASQDGYNEQFF
TRBV19	11	.	TRBJ2-7	.	TGTGCCAGTAGTACCGCCTACGAGCAGTACTTC	CASSTAYEQYF
TRBV29-1	15	.	TRBJ2-6	.	TGCAGCGTTGTATACAGCATCTCTGGGGCCAACGTCCTGACTTTC	CSVVYSISGANVLTF
TRBV11-2	10	.	TRBJ2-1	.	TGTGCCAGCAACTCCCCTGAGCAGTTCTTC	CASNSPEQFF
TRBV30	16	TRBD1	TRBJ2-3	.	TGTGCCTGGAATACCGGGACAGGGGGCATCTCAGATACGCAGTATTTT	CAWNTGTGGISDTQYF
TRBV30	11	TRBD1	TRBJ2-1	few	TGTGCCTGGGACAGGGGGGTACAGCAGTTCTTC	CAWDRGVQQFF
TRBV30	12	.	TRBJ2-7	.	TGTGCCCTCGGGCAGCCAGGGGACGAGCAGTACTTC	CALGQPGDEQYF
TRBV9	14	.	TRBJ2-1	.	TGTGCCAGCAGCGACGGGACATACTACAATGAGCAGTTCTTC	CASSDGTYYNEQFF
TRBV5-4	16	.	TRBJ2-6	once	TGTGCCAGCAGCTTCAAGGACCTTTCTGGGGCCAACGTCCTGACTTTC	CASSFKDLSGANVLTF
TRBV7-9	14	.	TRBJ1-2	few	TGTGCCAGCAGCCTAGAGGGGATCGGCTATGGCTACACCTTC	CASSLEGIGYGYTF
TRBV27	15	TRBD2	TRBJ2-5	few	TGTGCCAGCGGGGGACTAGCGGGGCTTCAAGAGACCCAGTACTTC	CASGGLAGLQETQYF
TRBV5-6	12	.	TRBJ2-1	.	TGTGCCAGCAGCTTGGGATTTAATGAGCAGTTCTTC	CASSLGFNEQFF
TRBV4-1	12	.	TRBJ2-1	few	TGCGCCAGCAGCCAGCGAGGGTGGGAGCAGTTCTTC	CASSQRGWEQFF
TRBV7-2	14	TRBD2	TRBJ2-1	.	TGTGCCAGCAGCTTCGTAGGGAGGGGTAATGAGCAGTTCTTC	CASSFVGRGNEQFF
TRBV9	15	.	TRBJ2-5	.	TGTGCCAGCAGCGTAGTCGGCAGGAACCAAGAGACCCAGTACTTC	CASSVVGRNQETQYF
TRBV6-4	12	TRBD1	TRBJ1-2	many	TGTGCCAGCCCAGAACAGGGGTATGGCTACACCTTC	CASPEQGYGYTF
TRBV29-1	13	.	TRBJ2-3	.	TGCAGCGCGATCGGAGCTACCACAGATACGCAGTATTTT	CSAIGATTDTQYF